What follows are 11 T cell receptor beta chains derived from one specimen sequenced in a study of CD8 T cells in ankylosing spondylitis. TCRdb re-derived calls from the 5' RACE reads in MiXCR, one entry per CDR3 protein. The table lists under 950,000 distinct CDR3 sequences, under 20% of them singletons, with 15% to 20% in the top ten. Study findings and constraints: One TCR beta motif, made up of 7 or 8 highly homologous variants, appeared characteristic of ankylosing spondylitis blood.

Their recognized antigens are unknown. Sequenced input: blood, either unsorted or a sorted T cell fraction (not recorded which). The receptors stem from a male donor with ankylosing spondylitis.

The rearrangement joins TRBV7-9 to TRBJ2-3, with D tentatively TRBD1 (6 bases). Germline CDR1 and CDR2: SEHNR and FQNEAQ (reference sequence). This CDR3 contains 17 residues. V was trimmed by 5 bases and J by 2 bases, leaving 20 bases between them. For the CDR3, the DNA is TGTGCCAGCAGCCCACAATTCCGGGACATTTCCACAGATACGCAGTATTTT. Translated, it gives CASSPQFRDISTDTQYF. Full variable domain (rest looked up from reference TRBV7-9 and TRBJ2-3): DTGVSQNPRHKITKRGQNVTFRCDPISEHNRLYWYRQTLGQGPEFLTYFQNEAQLEKSRLLSDRFSAERPKGSFSTLEIQRTEQGDSAMYLCASSPQFRDISTDTQYFGPGTRLTVL.

This clonotype was found a few times. V gene TRBV29-1 combines with J gene TRBJ2-1; 8 nucleotides align to TRBD1. V gave up 4 bases and J gave up 8 bases; unmatched junction bases: 16. This CDR3 region has 16 residues. From germline, CDR1 is SQVTM and CDR2 ANQGSEA. CDR3 sequence (DNA): TGCAGCGTTGCTCAGGGGGCACTTGGCACACCGGATGAGCAGTTCTTC. This translates into CSVAQGALGTPDEQFF.

The genes are TRBV7-9 and TRBJ2-7, with 8 bases matching TRBD1. CDR1 is SEHNR and CDR2 is FQNEAQ in the germline V gene (reference sequence). Trimming took 2 bases from V and 1 from J; bases not matched to a gene: 10. The CDR3 runs 17 residues. As DNA, the CDR3 is TGTGCCAGCAGCTTATGGGGTCGACAGGGGACGTCCTACGAGCAGTACTTC. Encoded protein: CASSLWGRQGTSYEQYF.

This clonotype showed up just a few times. The rearrangement joins TRBV7-9 to TRBJ2-1; D may be TRBD1 (5 bases). This CDR3 has 14 amino acids. Germline lookup yields CDR1 SEHNR and CDR2 FQNEAQ (reference sequence). The ends were cut back, 4 bases at V and 2 bases at J, with 9 bases in the middle. The CDR3 sequence: CASSYAGTYNEQFF. The CDR3 DNA follows: TGTGCCAGCAGCTATGCAGGGACCTACAATGAGCAGTTCTTC.

The CDR3 DNA reads TGTGCCAGCAGTTTACCAGGGAACGAGCAGTACTTC. It translates to CASSLPGNEQYF. The chain couples TRBV12-3 or TRBV12-4 to TRBJ2-7, with D maybe TRBD1 (5 bases). The CDR3 is 12 amino acids. Trimming cost V 2 bases and J 5 bases, with 7 bases left between them.

This clonotype was recorded a few times. The V gene is TRBV7-9, the J gene TRBJ2-1; 9 bases are shared with TRBD2. In germline, CDR1 is SEHNR, CDR2 FQNEAQ (reference sequence). V was pared by 5 bases and J by 9 bases, with 11 bases of the junction left unmatched. The CDR3 totals 15 residues. Here the CDR3 reads CASSPPGTSIPEQFF. The CDR3 DNA reads as TGTGCCAGCAGCCCTCCCGGGACTAGCATCCCTGAGCAGTTCTTC.

The chain combines TRBV10-3 with TRBJ2-2; 8 positions agree with TRBD1. Germline CDR1 ENHRY, CDR2 SYGVKD. The ends lost 4 bases at V and 1 base at J; junction bases unmatched: 5. The CDR3 totals 16 residues. The CDR3 DNA follows: TGTGCCATCAGTGGGACCGGGACAGGGAACACCGGGGAGCTGTTTTTT. Amino acid sequence: CAISGTGTGNTGELFF.

This clonotype was counted between two and nine times. The chain couples TRBV6-1 to TRBJ1-1; possibly TRBD1 for D (5 bases). CDR3 length equals 16 residues. The germline V and J ends were trimmed by 0 bases and 6 bases, with 17 bases remaining between them. Germline V gives CDR1 MNHNS, CDR2 SASEGT. This CDR3 reads CASSEAHWVKGAEAFF. CDR3 coding DNA: TGTGCCAGCAGTGAAGCGCATTGGGTAAAAGGGGCTGAAGCTTTCTTT.

The CDR3 spells CASSPPFLGLYEQYF. The CDR3 DNA reads as TGTGCCAGCAGCCCACCCTTTCTGGGTCTCTACGAGCAGTACTTC. The genes are TRBV11-2 and TRBJ2-7; D call uncertain. The CDR3 totals 15 residues. The ends were cut back, 5 bases at V and 3 bases at J, with 17 bases in the middle. Per germline, CDR1 SGHAT and CDR2 FQNNGV. Looking up the rest from reference TRBV11-2 and TRBJ2-7 gives the full variable domain: EAGVAQSPRYKIIEKRQSVAFWCNPISGHATLYWYQQILGQGPKLLIQFQNNGVVDDSQLPKDRFSAERLKGVDSTLKIQPAKLEDSAVYLCASSPPFLGLYEQYFGPGTRLTVT.

The chain is built from TRBV12-3 or TRBV12-4 and TRBJ2-3; possibly TRBD2 for D (6 bases). V was shortened by 3 bases and J by 5 bases, with 27 bases between the two germline ends. CDR3 length: 19 residues. CDR3 in DNA: TGTGCCAGCAGTTTCTCCGGAGGATGGGCGGGACGCGCTGAAGATACGCAGTATTTT. Encoded protein: CASSFSGGWAGRAEDTQYF.

The chain recombines TRBV7-2 with TRBJ2-1; 7 bases fit TRBD1. The length of the CDR3 is 15 residues. V was clipped by 4 bases and J by 2 bases; unmatched bases: 5. Germline V gives CDR1 SGHTA, CDR2 FQGNSA. The CDR3 sequence is CASSSRDRTYNEQFF. CDR3 nucleotides: TGTGCCAGCAGCTCCCGGGACAGAACCTACAATGAGCAGTTCTTC.